This record looks at one T cell receptor (beta chain) sequence and its context. The method was immunoSEQ multiplex PCR; TCRdb's version includes in-frame clones alone and lacks a portion of them. Here the sample spans approximately 94,000 clones, roughly 80% being singletons. Trimming took off 3 bases at V and 0 bases at J, with 14 bases between the two ends. Germline CDR1 and CDR2: KGHSH and LQKENI. This CDR3 has 16 amino acids. The data stem from a study of radiotherapy plus CTLA-4 blockade in lung cancer. The receptor comes from a human donor with non-small cell lung cancer that progressed on radiotherapy plus ipilimumab. This material consisted of peripheral blood, taken from a patient treated with radiotherapy plus ipilimumab. The chain combines TRBV18 with TRBJ1-1; D is uncertain. CDR3: CASSPRGRVMNTEAFF. The CDR3, as DNA: TGTGCCAGCTCACCCCGGGGAAGGGTCATGAACACTGAAGCTTTCTTT.